Presented here are 13 T cell receptor beta chains from one specimen sequenced in a study of tumor-infiltrating lymphocytes in primary liver carcinoma (dated by TCRdb to about 2017). Sequencing was performed on an Illumina HiSeq 2500. Using a constant-region primer and ProtoScript II reverse transcriptase, TCRbeta-specific cDNA was reverse-transcribed from roughly 460 ng total RNA. Construction of the TCRbeta libraries relied on three nested rounds of multiplex PCR, following a slightly modified ARM-PCR procedure. Multiplex TRBV1-TRBV30 forward primers and a Cbeta reverse primer were used in the first two PCR rounds, each of which was run for about 10 cycles. TCRdb ran its own pipeline on the public reads, namely fastp trimming at Q25 and MiXCR clone calling, and kept in-frame beta chains. Rows with one shared CDR3 protein collapse into an entry with the most common genes and DNA. Here the sample has 45,000 to 65,000 distinct CDR3 sequences; approximately 80% occur a single time. The ten largest clonotypes hold around 24% of the sample.

Total RNA and DNA were co-extracted from roughly 18-30 mg of bulk tissue with the AllPrep DNA/RNA mini kit, without cell sorting. The sequencing sample was made of liver tumor tissue from sampling region 5. The label giving this sample's cell subset or site can be read as: tumor region T5, tumor centre. The receptors here all came from a middle-aged man with primary liver carcinoma and hepatitis B virus infection.

Comment on this clonotype: A much larger clone lies one base from this, so it may be a read error. The chain joins TRBV29-1 to TRBJ1-4; D gene unclear. Germline values: CDR1 SQVTM, CDR2 ANQGSEA. Trimming stripped 7 bases from V and 7 bases from J, with 7 bases between. The CDR3 spans 10 residues. The CDR3 here is CSAVGEKLFF. CDR3 coding DNA: TGCAGCGCTGTGGGTGAAAAACTGTTTTTT.

This clonotype was recorded once. One junction end disagrees with the germline gene, perhaps due to a read error. The chain is built from TRBV28 and TRBJ1-4, with TRBD1 as a possible D gene (5 bases). Germline CDR1 MDHEN, CDR2 SYDVKM. The CDR3 is made up of 15 amino acids. The CDR3 reads CAYSYLMGGNEKLFF. CDR3 sequence (DNA): TGTGCCTACAGTTATCTCATGGGGGGAAATGAGAAACTGTTTTTT.

This clonotype was detected only a few times. The rearrangement uses TRBV7-2 and TRBJ2-7; D may correspond to TRBD1 or TRBD2 (6 bases each). V shed 5 bases and J shed 0 bases, with 14 bases lying between them. Per the germline V gene, CDR1 is SGHTA and CDR2 is FQGNSA. CDR3 length equals 15 residues. CDR3: CASSIRGGGSYEQYF. The CDR3 DNA is TGTGCCAGCAGCATCCGTGGAGGGGGCTCCTACGAGCAGTACTTC.

Regarding this clonotype: Compared with germline, one end of the junction differs, possibly owing to a read error. V and J are TRBV29-1 and TRBJ2-3; the match to TRBD2 covers 16 bases. CDR1 SQVTM and CDR2 ANQGSEA come from the germline V gene. CDR3 size: 16 residues. The CDR3 nucleotides are TGCACCGTCCGGGGACTAGCGGGAGGGAGGGCAGATACTCAGTGTTTT. Translating it yields CTVRGLAGGRADTQCF.

This clonotype was detected only once. The CDR3 carries no conserved terminal phenylalanine or tryptophan, so it likely arises from a read error. Because the CDR3's place on the DNA is in doubt, the DNA is left out and the CDR3 is given as listed by TCRdb. V usage is TRBV4-3 and J usage is TRBJ2-3; TRBD1 is the table's D call and was not checked against the DNA. Germline values: CDR1 LGHNA, CDR2 YSLEER. The CDR3 has 13 residues if both end residues are counted. CDR3 sequence: CASSQEEGGTRYL.

With regard to this clonotype: Since the CDR3 does not end with the conserved phenylalanine or tryptophan, this likely comes from a read error. The DNA is left out, because the CDR3 cannot be placed on it with certainty; the CDR3 is given as TCRdb lists it. V is TRBV5-6 and J is TRBJ1-1; TRBD1 reflects the table's D call only, with no check against the DNA. The CDR3 has 15 amino acids, counting both end residues. CDR1 is SGHDT, CDR2 YYEEEE, per germline. CDR3: CASSLARGWYTEVFL.

To note about this clonotype: A read error may account for a junction end that differs from germline. V usage is TRBV10-3 and J usage is TRBJ2-3; 8 bases line up with TRBD2. Germline lookup yields CDR1 ENHRY and CDR2 SYGVKD. The CDR3 consists of 13 residues. As DNA, the CDR3 is TGTGCCCCTGGACCAGCGGGAGCAGATACACAGTATTTT. Protein: CAPGPAGADTQYF.

This clonotype was counted ten times or more. The rearrangement links TRBV6-1 to TRBJ1-1; D might be TRBD1 (5 bases). CDR3 length: 15 residues. Germline loops: CDR1 MNHNS, CDR2 SASEGT. Trimming cost V 7 bases and J 4 bases, with 19 bases left between them. For the CDR3, the DNA is TGTGCCAGCATATCACCGGGACGGCAAAGCACTGAAGCTTTCTTT. Translated: CASISPGRQSTEAFF.

This clonotype occurred once. The final CDR3 position lacks the conserved phenylalanine or tryptophan, pointing to a likely read error. V and J are TRBV6-5 and TRBJ2-5, with unresolved D. This CDR3 has 17 residues. Germline lookup yields CDR1 MNHEY and CDR2 SVGAGI. The CDR3 sequence is CASSYSSNGVSQETQYY. The CDR3 DNA follows: TGTGCCAGTAGTTACTCGAGTAATGGCGTGTCCCAAGAGACCCAGTACTAC.

This clonotype has at least ten counts. The chain carries TRBV28 and TRBJ2-3; 10 bases are a match to TRBD2. Germline CDR1 and CDR2: MDHEN and SYDVKM. CDR3 length equals 17 residues. With 2 bases clipped from V and 3 bases from J, the junction kept 8 bases outside the gene matches. CDR3 sequence (DNA): TGTGCCAGCAGTTTACGGCTGCTAGCGGGAGCTACAGATACGCAGTATTTT. This codes for CASSLRLLAGATDTQYF.

This clonotype appeared once. The chain has TRBV12-3 or TRBV12-4 and TRBJ2-7; D perhaps matches TRBD2 (5 bases). This CDR3 has 15 amino acids. V was cut by 1 base and J by 6 bases, with 16 bases left in between. The CDR3, as DNA: TGTGCCAGCAGTTTAGTCGCGGGTCTCGGTCTCGAGCAGTACTTC. This gives the protein CASSLVAGLGLEQYF.

The CDR3 is CASSQDLWLSANQTQYF. The CDR3 nucleotides are TGCGCCAGCAGCCAAGATTTATGGCTATCGGCGAATCAGACACAGTATTTT. This chain connects TRBV4-1 to TRBJ1-5, with D unresolved. Near its end, the DNA agrees better with TRBJ2-3, so the J call may be wrong. The CDR3 loop spans 17 amino acids. Looked up from germline, CDR1 is MGHRA and CDR2 is YSYEKL.

In regard to this clonotype: At one end, the junction sequence differs from germline, possibly due to a read error. The chain carries TRBV5-1 and TRBJ2-7; 9 bases fit TRBD1. The CDR3 extends over 15 amino acids. Germline lookup yields CDR1 SGHRS and CDR2 YFSETQ. CDR3 protein: CASSLDNGTGQEQYF. CDR3 sequence (DNA): TGTGCCAGCAGCTTGGATAACGGGACAGGGCAGGAGCAGTACTTC.